The T cell receptor beta chain under discussion was sequenced for a study of shared T cell receptors in the human thymus. Germline V CDR1 and CDR2: SGDLS, YYNGEE. V lost 4 bases and J 3 bases, leaving 17 bases between the germline ends. This CDR3 is 16 amino acids long. The repertoire was sequenced with immunoSEQ multiplex PCR; TCRdb's copy has only in-frame clones and lacks some. The profile covers 640,000 or so clones, with more than 70% appearing a single time and 0.0094% taken by the ten largest. These data were also filed under a second study, of human thymus T cells. That work states: Thymic and blood repertoires showed apparently biased V and J gene usage. Related research described thymic repertoires that were highly overlapping among unrelated individuals.

The clonotype originates from a boy younger than two with a congenital heart defect. The sample taken for sequencing was thymocytes. The chain links TRBV9 to TRBJ2-1; a weak D match, TRBD2 (6 bases). The CDR3 reads CASSPLEGENYNEQFF. CDR3 nucleotide sequence: TGTGCCAGCAGCCCACTGGAGGGAGAGAACTACAATGAGCAGTTCTTC.